The 28 T cell receptor beta chains presented below share a single source sample, sequenced in a study of T cell responses to AZD1222 COVID-19 vaccine. Sequencing used immunoSEQ multiplex PCR; TCRdb keeps in-frame clones, though not all of them. The sample holds 35,000 to 45,000 clones, over 80% seen once. Sequenced here: peripheral blood, sampled 28 days after the second AZD1222 dose. The source of these receptors is an adult who received the AZD1222 COVID-19 vaccine.

This sequence joins TRBV18 and TRBJ2-2, with unresolved D. This CDR3 spans 13 amino acids. Germline V gives CDR1 KGHSH, CDR2 LQKENI. The V gene lost 2 bases and the J gene lost 7 bases, with 8 bases spanning the gap. The CDR3 bases are TGTGCCAGCTCACCAGATTGGGGCGGGGAGCTGTTTTTT. This encodes CASSPDWGGELFF.

This sequence joins TRBV5-6 and TRBJ1-5; no definite D call. Germline V gene sequence: CDR1 SGHDT, CDR2 YYEEEE. The CDR3 contains 15 residues. V lost 0 bases, J lost 0 bases, and 7 bases lay in between. The chain's CDR3 is CASSLGGNSNQPQHF. CDR3 bases: TGTGCCAGCAGCTTGGGCGGGAATAGCAATCAGCCCCAGCATTTT.

The chain recombines TRBV5-1 with TRBJ1-1, with a possible D match to TRBD1 (6 bases). The ends were cut back, 0 bases at V and 3 bases at J, with 15 bases in the middle. CDR3 length equals 16 residues. The V gene's germline CDR1 is SGHRS and CDR2 YFSETQ. This CDR3 reads CASSLGTGFLDTEAFF. CDR3 sequence (DNA): TGCGCCAGCAGCTTGGGAACAGGGTTTTTGGACACTGAAGCTTTCTTT.

The chain combines TRBV5-4 with TRBJ1-1, with D tentatively TRBD1 (5 bases). There are 14 residues in the CDR3. The V gene lost 0 bases and the J gene lost 1 base, with 7 bases spanning the gap. Germline values: CDR1 SGHNT, CDR2 YYREEE (reference sequence). The CDR3 loop is CASSLVGQNTEAFF. For the CDR3, the DNA is TGTGCCAGCAGCTTGGTCGGACAGAACACTGAAGCTTTCTTT.

The V gene is TRBV7-6, the J gene TRBJ2-7; 7 positions match TRBD2. The J segment lost 5 bases and the V segment lost 5 bases, leaving 12 bases of the junction unmatched. Germline CDR1 and CDR2: SGHVS and FNYEAQ. This CDR3 contains 15 residues. In DNA form, the CDR3 reads TGTGCCAGCAGCGCCACCGGGACTACCAGTCACGAGCAGTACTTC. Its protein product is CASSATGTTSHEQYF.

Only one count was recorded for this clone. CDR3 coding DNA: TGCGCCAGCAGCTTGGCCGGGACAGGGGACCCGAACACTGAAGCTTTCTTT. Protein sequence: CASSLAGTGDPNTEAFF. The chain joins TRBV5-1 to TRBJ1-1, with 10 bases fitting TRBD1. CDR3 length: 17 residues. V shed 0 bases, J shed 1 base, and the junction held 6 bases outside the gene matches. CDR1 and CDR2 (germline): SGHRS, YFSETQ.

The V call is TRBV7-3, the J call TRBJ1-2; D is ambiguous. V was shortened by 3 bases and J by 3 bases, with 11 bases between the two germline ends. Germline V lookup: CDR1 SGHTA, CDR2 FQGTGA. CDR3 length: 14 residues. CDR3 sequence reads: CASSFDGSDYGYTF. The DNA of the CDR3 is TGTGCCAGCAGCTTTGATGGCTCCGACTATGGCTACACCTTC.

This clone was detected only a few times. The V gene is TRBV24-1, the J gene TRBJ2-2; TRBD1 or TRBD2 may be the D gene (5 bases each). The CDR3 consists of 18 residues. Germline V gene lookup returns CDR1 KGHDR and CDR2 SFDVKD. V was trimmed by 0 bases and J by 3 bases, leaving 16 bases between them. CDR3 residues: CATSDLPSLAGHTGELFF. The CDR3 nucleotides read TGTGCCACCAGTGATTTGCCTAGCTTGGCAGGGCACACCGGGGAGCTGTTTTTT.

The rearrangement joins TRBV11-3 to TRBJ2-2; D may be TRBD1 or TRBD2 (5 bases each). Per germline, CDR1 SGHNT and CDR2 YENEEA. The CDR3 is 13 amino acids. Between the trimmed V and J ends, which lost 5 bases and 6 bases, there was a span of 10 bases. The CDR3, as DNA: TGTGCCAGCAGCAGAGGGACGTCCGGGGAGCTGTTTTTT. Its translation: CASSRGTSGELFF.

The CDR3 reads CASSLGGGQAYEQYF. CDR3 in DNA: TGTGCCAGCAGCTTAGGCGGAGGGCAGGCCTACGAGCAGTACTTC. The chain combines TRBV7-2 with TRBJ2-7, with D maybe TRBD2 (6 bases). Germline CDR1 reads SGHTA; CDR2 reads FQGNSA. The V end lost 1 base, the J end lost 2 bases, and 12 bases lay between the germline ends. This CDR3 has 15 residues.

The chain employs TRBV5-4 and TRBJ2-1; 7 positions agree with TRBD1. Germline V gene sequence: CDR1 SGHNT, CDR2 YYREEE (reference sequence). CDR3 length: 15 amino acids. The J segment lost 11 bases and the V segment lost 4 bases, leaving 15 bases of the junction unmatched. The DNA of the CDR3 is TGTGCCAGCAGCCCAAGCTCGACAGGGTCATACCAGCAGTTCTTC. Translated: CASSPSSTGSYQQFF.

There are a few counts of this clone. The genes are TRBV7-2 and TRBJ2-7; 8 bases agree with TRBD2. Per germline, CDR1 SGHTA and CDR2 FQGNSA. CDR3 size: 14 residues. Trimming took 4 bases from V and 0 from J; bases not matched to a gene: 2. The chain's CDR3 is CASSSRGGSYEQYF. The CDR3 DNA is TGTGCCAGCAGCTCACGGGGGGGCTCCTACGAGCAGTACTTC.

The chain carries TRBV12-3 or TRBV12-4 and TRBJ1-4; D is uncertain. V dropped 2 bases and J dropped 7 bases, with 5 bases sitting between them. CDR3 length: 12 residues. CDR3 loop: CASSLMPEKLFF. The CDR3 DNA reads TGTGCCAGCAGTTTAATGCCTGAAAAACTGTTTTTT.

CDR3 in amino acids: CASSPSGFGPYEQYF. CDR3 in DNA: TGTGCCAGCTCACCATCAGGGTTCGGACCCTACGAGCAGTACTTC. This chain uses TRBV18 with TRBJ2-7; D possibly corresponds to TRBD1 (5 bases). The CDR3 consists of 15 residues. V dropped 2 bases and J dropped 2 bases, with 13 bases sitting between them. Per the germline V gene, CDR1 is KGHSH and CDR2 is LQKENI.

This clone was detected only a few times. V is TRBV9 and J is TRBJ1-4; D not certain. CDR1 is SGDLS, CDR2 YYNGEE, per germline. The length of the CDR3 is 14 residues. Trimming cost V 3 bases and J 3 bases, with 9 bases left between them. The CDR3 bases are TGTGCCAGCAGCGCGGTCGGGCCTAATGAAAAACTGTTTTTT. This encodes CASSAVGPNEKLFF.

This clone was observed a few times. CDR3 residues: CASSPPRGSNSPLHF. CDR3 bases: TGTGCCAGCAGCCCGCCCAGGGGCAGCAATTCACCCCTCCACTTT. The V call is TRBV27, the J call TRBJ1-6, with D possibly matching TRBD1 (6 bases). Trimming removed 6 bases from V and 7 bases from J, with 16 bases in between. This CDR3 comprises 15 residues. The V gene's germline CDR1 is MNHEY and CDR2 SMNVEV (reference sequence).

The chain couples TRBV6-1 to TRBJ1-3; a possible D gene is TRBD1 (5 bases). The CDR3 totals 16 residues. Germline CDR1 MNHNS, CDR2 SASEGT. Trimming left V 4 bases short and J 4 bases short, with 17 bases between. The CDR3 nucleotides are TGTGCCAGCAGTGCAGCAGGGCCGATGCCAGGAAACACCATATATTTT. Protein: CASSAAGPMPGNTIYF.

V and J are TRBV10-3 and TRBJ2-2; D may be TRBD1 (5 bases). With 0 bases removed from V and 4 bases from J, the gap between germline ends came to 12 bases. The CDR3 extends over 16 amino acids. The V gene's germline CDR1 is ENHRY and CDR2 SYGVKD. The CDR3 sequence: CAISESGRQGTGELFF. CDR3 DNA: TGTGCCATCAGTGAGTCTGGCAGGCAGGGCACCGGGGAGCTGTTTTTT.

The chain combines TRBV6-4 with TRBJ1-6; the match to TRBD1 covers 11 bases. Germline CDR1 and CDR2: MRHNA and SNTAGT. The CDR3 runs 16 residues. The J segment lost 7 bases and the V segment lost 4 bases, leaving 6 bases of the junction unmatched. The CDR3 DNA follows: TGTGCCAGCAGTGCCGGGACAGGGGGAGGCAATTCACCCCTCCACTTT. This sequence encodes CASSAGTGGGNSPLHF.

This clone was seen once. J is TRBJ1-1 and V is TRBV3-1 (or the pseudogene TRBV3-2), with D perhaps TRBD1 (5 bases). V was cut by 0 bases and J by 5 bases, with 10 bases left in between. The germline V gene has CDR1 LGHDT and CDR2 YNNKEL (reference sequence). This CDR3 comprises 14 residues. CDR3: CASSQEQAGTEAFF. In nucleotides, the CDR3 is TGTGCCAGCAGCCAAGAACAGGCTGGGACTGAAGCTTTCTTT.

CDR3 residues: CASSATYQPQHF. The DNA of the CDR3 is TGTGCCAGTAGTGCCACGTATCAGCCCCAGCATTTT. The chain carries TRBV19 and TRBJ1-5; D unresolved. Germline V gives CDR1 LNHDA, CDR2 SQIVND (reference sequence). This CDR3 is built from 12 residues. V dropped 5 bases and J dropped 5 bases, with 7 bases sitting between them.

This clone was found once. CDR3 nucleotides: TGTGCCAGCAGCGCACAGGGTAATAGCTCCTATAATTCACCCCTCCACTTT. This encodes CASSAQGNSSYNSPLHF. V and J are TRBV21-1 and TRBJ1-6; TRBD1 is taken as the D call from the table, unchecked against the DNA. TRBV21-1 is described as a pseudogene. The CDR3 runs to 17 residues.

CDR3 sequence (DNA): TGCGCCAGCAGCCTGGTGACAGGTTCAGCAGATACGCAGTATTTT. Translation gives CASSLVTGSADTQYF. This chain links TRBV5-1 with TRBJ2-3; D is possibly TRBD1 (6 bases). Germline V gene lookup returns CDR1 SGHRS and CDR2 YFSETQ. V lost 4 bases, J lost 4 bases, and 16 bases lay in between. The CDR3 loop spans 15 amino acids.

CDR3 coding DNA: TGTGCCAGCAGCTTCAGACTAGCGGGGGGCCCCTTTCGCAATGAGCAGTTCTTC. Translated: CASSFRLAGGPFRNEQFF. The genes are TRBV5-4 and TRBJ2-1; 13 bases agree with TRBD2. V lost 2 bases, J lost 6 bases, and 11 bases stayed unmatched. CDR1 is SGHNT and CDR2 is YYREEE in the germline V gene (reference sequence). The CDR3 loop spans 18 amino acids.

This sequence joins TRBV9 and TRBJ1-2, with D uncertain. Germline V gives CDR1 SGDLS, CDR2 YYNGEE. CDR3 size: 13 residues. Trimming took off 0 bases at V and 3 bases at J, with 6 bases between the two ends. CDR3 loop: CASSVARDYGYTF. The CDR3 coding sequence is TGTGCCAGCAGCGTAGCCCGAGACTATGGCTACACCTTC.

This sequence joins TRBV7-2 and TRBJ1-1; D not resolved. Germline CDR1 reads SGHTA; CDR2 reads FQGNSA. The CDR3 length is 13 residues. Trimming pared 5 bases from V and 4 bases from J, leaving 11 bases between. The CDR3 DNA sequence: TGTGCCAGCAGCCCGGGGTGGGGCACTGAAGCTTTCTTT. It codes for CASSPGWGTEAFF.

The chain couples TRBV7-8 to TRBJ1-6, with 9 bases matching TRBD1. The CDR3 is made up of 21 amino acids. V lost 0 bases and J lost 4; bases outside the gene matches: 16. Looked up from germline, CDR1 is SGHVS and CDR2 is FQNEAQ. CDR3 in amino acids: CASSLALRTGAHNKYNSPLHF. The CDR3 coding sequence is TGTGCCAGCAGCTTAGCGCTTAGGACAGGGGCTCATAATAAATATAATTCACCCCTCCACTTT.

The chain combines TRBV7-2 with TRBJ1-6; TRBD1 is a possible D gene (6 bases). Germline V lookup: CDR1 SGHTA, CDR2 FQGNSA. Trimming stripped 1 base from V and 7 bases from J, with 11 bases between. The CDR3 is 15 residues long. The CDR3 protein is CASSLEGQLNSPLHF. The CDR3 bases are TGTGCCAGCAGCTTAGAAGGACAGCTAAATTCACCCCTCCACTTT.